These 21 T cell receptor beta chains were sequenced from one sample in a study of CD8+ T cells in alopecia areata. cDNA serving as the sequencing template came from extracted, reverse transcribed RNA. Measured with immunoSEQ multiplex PCR; TCRdb has only the in-frame clones, and not every one. Of 100,000 to 150,000 clones in the sample, around 50% were seen once. Sample: CD4+ T cells sorted from blood, taken at week 0. Source of these receptors: a human donor with alopecia areata.

CDR3 sequence reads: CASSSLAGGGYNEQFF. DNA for the CDR3: TGTGCCAGCAGCTCCCTCGCGGGAGGGGGCTACAATGAGCAGTTCTTC. The V call is TRBV7-2, the J call TRBJ2-1; TRBD2 matches at 9 bases. Trimming cost V 4 bases and J 3 bases; bases outside gene matches: 7. The germline V gene encodes CDR1 SGHTA and CDR2 FQGNSA. This CDR3 comprises 16 residues.

The chain joins TRBV9 to TRBJ2-3; 8 positions match TRBD2. CDR1 SGDLS and CDR2 YYNGEE come from the germline V gene. J gave up 0 bases and V 4 bases, and 10 bases lay outside the gene matches. The CDR3 consists of 17 residues. In DNA form, the CDR3 reads TGTGCCAGCAGCCTGACCCCGGGGGGGGCCAGCACAGATACGCAGTATTTT. This sequence encodes CASSLTPGGASTDTQYF.

V gene TRBV5-1 combines with J gene TRBJ2-5; TRBD2 matches 8 bases. The CDR3 has 18 residues. With 4 bases clipped from V and 4 bases from J, the junction kept 18 bases outside the gene matches. From germline, CDR1 is SGHRS and CDR2 YFSETQ. CDR3 DNA: TGCGCCAGCAGCCCGCAACTCCACGGGAGGGTAGAGCGAGAGACCCAGTACTTC. As protein: CASSPQLHGRVERETQYF.

This clone was detected only a few times. The chain couples TRBV7-3 to TRBJ2-3; 8 nucleotides match TRBD1. The CDR3 extends over 16 amino acids. The germline V gene encodes CDR1 SGHTA and CDR2 FQGTGA. Trimming took 5 bases from V and 0 from J; bases not matched to a gene: 7. The CDR3 region is CASSPYRGISTDTQYF. CDR3 DNA sequence: TGTGCCAGCAGCCCATACAGGGGGATAAGCACAGATACGCAGTATTTT.

The chain recombines TRBV7-6 with TRBJ2-5; TRBD1 or TRBD2 may be the D gene (6 bases each). The end of the DNA fits TRBJ2-7 better, so the J call may be wrong. This CDR3 spans 15 amino acids. Germline V gives CDR1 SGHVS, CDR2 FNYEAQ. The CDR3, as DNA: TGTGCCAGCAGCCCCTCACGGGGGCGCGGGGACGAGCAGTACTTC. Encoded protein: CASSPSRGRGDEQYF.

The V call is TRBV25-1, the J call TRBJ1-1; D gene unclear. With 1 base removed from V and 5 bases from J, the gap between germline ends came to 11 bases. There are 14 residues in the CDR3. The V gene's germline CDR1 is MGHDK and CDR2 SYGVNS. The CDR3 region is CASSESARRTEAFF. The CDR3 nucleotides read TGTGCCAGCAGTGAATCGGCAAGGCGGACTGAAGCTTTCTTT.

The chain uses TRBV28 and TRBJ2-7; TRBD2 agrees at 9 bases. Looked up from germline, CDR1 is MDHEN and CDR2 is SYDVKM. Unmatched junction bases numbered 1, after V lost 2 bases and J lost 2 bases. The CDR3 loop spans 14 amino acids. Here the CDR3 reads CASSLAGGTYEQYF. CDR3 coding DNA: TGTGCCAGCAGTTTAGCGGGAGGGACCTACGAGCAGTACTTC.

This clone showed up just a few times. The gene calls are TRBV15 and TRBJ2-3; TRBD2 might be the D (5 bases). This CDR3 region has 17 residues. V was clipped by 0 bases and J by 6 bases, with 19 bases between them. Germline CDR1 is LNHNV and CDR2 is YYDKDF (reference sequence). CDR3 amino acids: CATSRDTTTYSPDTQYF. The CDR3 bases are TGTGCCACCAGCAGAGATACGACTACTTATTCGCCGGATACGCAGTATTTT.

Turning to this clone: Mismatch with germline at one junction end may stem from a read error. Written as DNA, the CDR3 is TGTGCCAGCAGCGTGTCAGGGGTGAGTACTGAAGCTTCCTTT. Translation: CASSVSGVSTEASF. The chain has TRBV9 and TRBJ1-1; D is possibly TRBD1 (6 bases). In germline, CDR1 is SGDLS, CDR2 YYNGEE. This CDR3 contains 14 residues.

This rearrangement joins TRBV5-1 to TRBJ1-2; D gene unclear. The CDR3 loop spans 11 amino acids. CDR1 SGHRS and CDR2 YFSETQ come from the germline V gene. V lost 4 bases, J lost 2 bases, and 3 bases lay in between. CDR3 nucleotides: TGCGCCAGCAGCAACAACTATGGCTACACCTTC. It yields the protein CASSNNYGYTF.

V gene TRBV7-7 combines with J gene TRBJ2-1; a weak D match, TRBD2 (6 bases). Germline V gives CDR1 SSHAT, CDR2 FNYEAQ (reference sequence). Trimming took off 8 bases at V and 7 bases at J, with 15 bases between the two ends. The CDR3 extends over 13 amino acids. CDR3 DNA: TGTGCCAGCGGACAACAGGAGGGGAATGAGCAGTTCTTC. It yields the protein CASGQQEGNEQFF.

This rearrangement joins TRBV5-4 to TRBJ2-5; D not resolved. V shed 1 base and J shed 3 bases, with 10 bases lying between them. This CDR3 comprises 14 residues. Germline values: CDR1 SGHNT, CDR2 YYREEE (reference sequence). The DNA of the CDR3 is TGTGCCAGCAGCTTGTGGGTGACCGAAGAGACCCAGTACTTC. This sequence encodes CASSLWVTEETQYF.

The CDR3 sequence: CASRHSGARETQYF. CDR3 coding DNA: TGTGCCAGCAGGCATTCAGGGGCCAGGGAGACCCAGTACTTC. The genes are TRBV7-2 and TRBJ2-5, with D possibly being TRBD1 (6 bases). The V end was cut by 6 bases, the J end by 5 bases, with 16 bases between. The CDR3 sequence is 14 residues long. From germline, CDR1 is SGHTA and CDR2 FQGNSA.

The chain carries TRBV6-6 and TRBJ1-1, with D unclear. The germline CDR1 and CDR2 sequences are MNHNY and SVGAGI (reference sequence). The V and J ends lost 6 bases and 8 bases respectively, with 13 bases between them. The CDR3 is 12 residues long. The CDR3, as DNA: TGTGCCAGCAGGCGGATGGCCAGCGAAGCTTTCTTT. Translation gives CASRRMASEAFF.

The chain employs TRBV9 and TRBJ2-1, with D possibly TRBD2 on 5 matching bases. The V end was cut by 3 bases, the J end by 2 bases, with 9 bases between. The CDR3 has 14 amino acids. Germline-derived CDR1 and CDR2 are SGDLS and YYNGEE. This CDR3 is CASSAREPYNEQFF. The CDR3 DNA follows: TGTGCCAGCAGCGCGAGGGAGCCCTACAATGAGCAGTTCTTC.

This chain links TRBV2 with TRBJ2-5, with 7 bases lining up with TRBD1. The CDR3 has 15 residues. The junction had 9 bases not matched to a gene; V was cut back by 6 bases and J by 2 bases. CDR1 SNHLY and CDR2 FYNNEI come from the germline V gene. The CDR3 loop is CASSQNRGPQETQYF. The CDR3, as DNA: TGTGCCAGCAGCCAAAACAGGGGACCTCAAGAGACCCAGTACTTC.

V and J are TRBV7-2 and TRBJ2-7; 12 positions agree with TRBD2. The V and J ends lost 6 bases and 5 bases, in that order; junction bases with no gene match: 2. Germline V lookup: CDR1 SGHTA, CDR2 FQGNSA. This CDR3 contains 13 residues. CDR3 in DNA: TGTGCCAGCAGAAGACTAGCGGGAGACGAGCAGTACTTC. As protein: CASRRLAGDEQYF.

The sample holds a few counts of this clone. The V and J genes are TRBV7-9 and TRBJ1-1, with 7 bases that match TRBD1. The germline V gene encodes CDR1 SEHNR and CDR2 FQNEAQ (reference sequence). The CDR3 is made up of 15 amino acids. Trimming cost V 5 bases and J 0 bases; bases outside gene matches: 6. The CDR3 loop reads CASSATTGMNTEAFF. DNA for the CDR3: TGTGCCAGCAGCGCCACGACAGGGATGAACACTGAAGCTTTCTTT.

CDR3 DNA: TGTGCCATCAGTGAGTCGGGCAGGGAGTTCGGCTACACCTTC. This translates into CAISESGREFGYTF. The rearrangement links TRBV10-3 to TRBJ1-2; tentatively, D is TRBD1 (5 bases). The CDR3 sequence is 14 residues long. CDR1 and CDR2 (germline): ENHRY, SYGVKD. The V end was cut by 0 bases, the J end by 8 bases, with 13 bases between.

The rearrangement links TRBV5-1 to TRBJ2-7; D call uncertain. The CDR3 runs to 13 residues. Germline assignment: CDR1 SGHRS and CDR2 YFSETQ. With 1 base removed from V and 3 bases from J, the gap between germline ends came to 8 bases. CDR3 sequence reads: CASSLRANYEQYF. In DNA, the CDR3 is TGCGCCAGCAGCTTGAGAGCCAACTACGAGCAGTACTTC.

The gene calls are TRBV30 and TRBJ2-1; D ambiguous. From germline, CDR1 is GTSNPN and CDR2 SVGIG (reference sequence). The CDR3 totals 16 residues. The germline V and J ends were trimmed by 5 bases and 2 bases, with 19 bases remaining between them. This CDR3 is CAWVHFRDEAYNEQFF. In DNA form, the CDR3 reads TGTGCCTGGGTTCACTTCCGAGACGAAGCCTACAATGAGCAGTTCTTC.